Each of the 17 T cell receptor beta chains below was sequenced from the same sample in a study of blood T cell repertoires in COVID-19. Method: immunoSEQ multiplex PCR; TCRdb's copy keeps in-frame clones and lacks some. The sample holds 90,000 to 120,000 clones, approximately 88% seen once. The specimen sequenced was peripheral blood. The receptors shown here come from a human donor in a cohort sampled during active COVID-19.

The chain joins TRBV29-1 to TRBJ2-5, with 10 bases aligning to TRBD2. Trimming at V came to 6 bases and at J to 2 bases, leaving 6 bases not matched to a gene. CDR3 length equals 14 residues. Looked up from germline, CDR1 is SQVTM and CDR2 is ANQGSEA. CDR3 sequence: CSVSSGGLQETQYF. CDR3 bases: TGCAGCGTCTCTAGCGGGGGCCTTCAAGAGACCCAGTACTTC.

The rearrangement joins TRBV15 to TRBJ1-2; D possibly corresponds to TRBD1 (5 bases). The CDR3 loop spans 16 amino acids. CDR1 and CDR2 from the germline V gene are LNHNV and YYDKDF (reference sequence). With 0 bases removed from V and 4 bases from J, the gap between germline ends came to 15 bases. CDR3 nucleotide sequence: TGTGCCACCAGCAGAGATTCAACCAGGGCTGGCTATGGCTACACCTTC. It codes for CATSRDSTRAGYGYTF.

This clone showed up just once. V gene TRBV4-2 combines with J gene TRBJ1-6; the D gene is possibly TRBD1 (5 bases). V was pared by 6 bases and J by 6 bases, with 18 bases between. Germline lookup yields CDR1 LGHNA and CDR2 YNFKEQ. CDR3 length: 16 residues. The CDR3 DNA follows: TGTGCCAGCAGTCCTGCTTTGGGGGGTAGTAATTCACCCCTCCACTTT. Protein: CASSPALGGSNSPLHF.

This chain uses TRBV28 with TRBJ1-5; D possibly corresponds to TRBD1 (6 bases). Looked up from germline, CDR1 is MDHEN and CDR2 is SYDVKM. The CDR3 has 17 amino acids. V was shortened by 5 bases and J by 5 bases, with 22 bases between the two germline ends. CDR3 amino acids: CASSRGVRGGFDQPQHF. The DNA for the CDR3 is TGTGCCAGCAGTCGGGGCGTCAGGGGCGGGTTCGATCAGCCCCAGCATTTT.

The rearrangement joins TRBV5-4 to TRBJ2-3, with TRBD2 as a possible D gene (5 bases). The CDR3 extends over 14 amino acids. Looked up from germline, CDR1 is SGHNT and CDR2 is YYREEE (reference sequence). V lost 4 bases, J lost 3 bases, and 12 bases lay in between. Here the CDR3 DNA reads TGTGCCAGCAGCCTTAGCGTGGAAACAGATACGCAGTATTTT. This encodes CASSLSVETDTQYF.

The chain couples TRBV7-2 to TRBJ1-1; TRBD1 might be the D (5 bases). Germline-derived CDR1 and CDR2 are SGHTA and FQGNSA. Trimming shortened V by 2 bases and J by 2 bases, and 6 bases separated the two germline ends. The CDR3 is 13 amino acids. The CDR3 nucleotides read TGTGCCAGCAGCTTACAGGGAAACACTGAAGCTTTCTTT. As protein: CASSLQGNTEAFF.

The J gene is TRBJ2-1, the V gene TRBV6-6; TRBD1 might be the D (6 bases). Germline V gives CDR1 MNHNY, CDR2 SVGAGI (reference sequence). V shed 2 bases and J shed 9 bases, with 11 bases lying between them. CDR3 size: 13 residues. The CDR3 DNA reads as TGTGCCAGCAGTTACCTTGGGGGCAGTGAGCAGTTCTTC. Translated, it gives CASSYLGGSEQFF.

The rearrangement joins TRBV19 to TRBJ1-1; TRBD1 agrees at 8 bases. Germline V gene sequence: CDR1 LNHDA, CDR2 SQIVND (reference sequence). The CDR3 length is 13 residues. Germline trimming cut 9 bases from V and 4 bases from J; bases unmatched to any gene: 7. CDR3 sequence: CASIGQGFTEAFF. The CDR3 DNA reads as TGTGCCAGCATAGGACAGGGATTCACTGAAGCTTTCTTT.

The chain links TRBV7-9 to TRBJ2-7; tentative D call: TRBD2 (6 bases). Germline CDR1 and CDR2: SEHNR and FQNEAQ (reference sequence). The CDR3 runs to 15 residues. With 5 bases removed from V and 2 bases from J, the gap between germline ends came to 16 bases. This CDR3 reads CASSRPVGEAYEQYF. DNA for the CDR3: TGTGCCAGCAGCCGACCCGTAGGGGAGGCCTACGAGCAGTACTTC.

V and J are TRBV6-2 or TRBV6-3 and TRBJ1-1; D possibly corresponds to TRBD1 (6 bases). The V end was cut by 2 bases, the J end by 5 bases, with 9 bases between. CDR3 length: 13 amino acids. CDR1 is MNHEY, CDR2 SVGEGT, per germline. The CDR3 is CASSYGRGTEAFF. The CDR3, as DNA: TGTGCCAGCAGTTACGGGAGGGGGACTGAAGCTTTCTTT.

Written as DNA, the CDR3 is TGTGCCAGCAGCCAAGGTAGTAGCGGGAGGGCCAGGCTCGGTGAGCAGTTCTTC. Its translation is CASSQGSSGRARLGEQFF. The chain links TRBV3-1 (or the pseudogene TRBV3-2) to TRBJ2-1, with 11 bases aligning to TRBD2. V trimming: 1 base; J trimming: 9 bases; junction bases outside the gene matches: 14. Germline CDR1 and CDR2: LGHDT and YNNKEL (reference sequence). The CDR3 is 18 amino acids.

The genes are TRBV4-2 and TRBJ1-1, with D perhaps TRBD1 (6 bases). The CDR3 consists of 17 residues. V was trimmed by 0 bases and J by 1 base, leaving 15 bases between them. In germline, CDR1 is LGHNA, CDR2 YNFKEQ. This chain's CDR3 is CASSQDPPDRRNTEAFF. The DNA of the CDR3 is TGTGCCAGCAGCCAAGACCCCCCGGACAGACGGAACACTGAAGCTTTCTTT.

The chain couples TRBV30 to TRBJ1-2; tentative D call: TRBD1 (5 bases). The germline gives CDR1 GTSNPN, CDR2 SVGIG (reference sequence). With 0 bases removed from V and 0 bases from J, the gap between germline ends came to 8 bases. The CDR3 has 14 residues. Here the CDR3 DNA reads TGTGCCTGGAGTGTGACAGCACCTAACTATGGCTACACCTTC. It translates to CAWSVTAPNYGYTF.

The chain combines TRBV28 with TRBJ2-5, with TRBD1 identical over 7 bases. The CDR3 is 14 residues long. Trimming took 5 bases from V and 1 from J; bases not matched to a gene: 4. Germline lookup yields CDR1 MDHEN and CDR2 SYDVKM. DNA of the CDR3: TGTGCCAGCAGTCCGGACAGGCCCCAAGAGACCCAGTACTTC. Its protein is CASSPDRPQETQYF.

The rearrangement joins TRBV10-3 to TRBJ2-7, with TRBD2 matching over 11 bases. The J segment lost 6 bases and the V segment lost 4 bases, leaving 5 bases of the junction unmatched. The germline gives CDR1 ENHRY, CDR2 SYGVKD. The CDR3 loop spans 14 amino acids. The CDR3 protein is CAISGLAGTGEQYF. DNA for the CDR3: TGTGCCATCAGTGGACTAGCGGGGACCGGCGAGCAGTACTTC.

The chain carries TRBV14 and TRBJ1-1, with D unresolved. The germline gives CDR1 SGHDN, CDR2 FVKESK. The V and J ends lost 0 bases and 1 base respectively, with 3 bases between them. The CDR3 sequence is 13 residues long. In nucleotides, the CDR3 is TGTGCCAGCAGCCAAGACTGGAACACTGAAGCTTTCTTT. Translating gives CASSQDWNTEAFF.

The chain employs TRBV5-1 and TRBJ2-7, with TRBD2 matching over 11 bases. The V segment lost 4 bases and the J segment 7 bases; nucleotides outside the gene matches: 7. The CDR3 contains 14 residues. CDR1 is SGHRS, CDR2 YFSETQ, per germline. DNA for the CDR3: TGCGCCAGCAGCCGTAGCGGGAGGGCCGGAGAGCAGTACTTC. Protein sequence: CASSRSGRAGEQYF.